The 32 T cell receptor beta chains reported below all come from one sample, sequenced in a study of regulatory T cells in long-lasting Graves disease. Arm-PCR of CDR3 regions and iRepertoire HTBI primers were the basis on which TCR beta libraries were built. Using its own MiXCR run on the multiplex PCR reads, TCRdb lists one record per CDR3 protein. This sample yields about 460,000 distinct CDR3 sequences, of which less than 25% are seen a single time; around 13% belongs to the top ten. The sample's time point: persistent/refractory GD, antithyroid drugs over 5 years with positive TRAb. Researchers made the TCR library from RNA that was extracted from PBMCs. Sequenced here: peripheral blood mononuclear cells (PBMCs), sampled when the disease was refractory, from a patient treated with antithyroid drugs. The receptors were sampled from a female donor with Graves disease.

This clonotype has a handful of counts. The chain recombines TRBV6-2 or TRBV6-3 with TRBJ1-6, with D unresolved. This CDR3 contains 15 residues. V shed 3 bases and J shed 4 bases, with 10 bases lying between them. Germline lookup yields CDR1 MNHEY and CDR2 SVGEGT. CDR3 nucleotides: TGTGCCAGCAGTTATGACGGCCAGTATAATTCACCCCTCCACTTT. It codes for CASSYDGQYNSPLHF.

V is TRBV19 and J is TRBJ1-5; TRBD1 might be the D (5 bases). V lost 6 bases and J 9 bases, leaving 15 bases between the germline ends. The CDR3 sequence is 13 residues long. Germline-derived CDR1 and CDR2 are LNHDA and SQIVND (reference sequence). The CDR3 sequence: CASSGTVGGPQHF. The CDR3 DNA sequence: TGTGCCAGTAGCGGGACGGTTGGAGGGCCCCAGCATTTT. The full variable domain, completed using reference TRBV19 and TRBJ1-5, is DGGITQSPKYLFRKEGQNVTLSCEQNLNHDAMYWYRQDPGQGLRLIYYSQIVNDFQKGDIAEGYSVSREKKESFPLTVTSAQKNPTAFYLCASSGTVGGPQHFGDGTRLSIL.

The rearrangement uses TRBV20-1 and TRBJ2-1; 8 nucleotides agree with TRBD1. Trimming took 6 bases from V and 4 from J; bases not matched to a gene: 14. This CDR3 is 16 amino acids long. In germline, CDR1 is DFQATT, CDR2 SNEGSKA (reference sequence). The CDR3 region has the DNA TGCAGTGCGGTAGACAGGGGTAGCAGGGATTACAATGAGCAGTTCTTC. Amino acid sequence: CSAVDRGSRDYNEQFF.

To note about this clonotype: It is likely a read error: a sequence one base away is far more abundant. The V and J genes are TRBV6-2 or TRBV6-3 and TRBJ2-7; D might be TRBD2 (6 bases). This CDR3 contains 16 residues. V was trimmed by 5 bases and J by 2 bases, leaving 19 bases between them. Germline CDR1 reads MNHEY; CDR2 reads SVGEGT. In DNA form, the CDR3 reads TGTGCCAGCAGTAACCGCGGGACTGGCGGGACCTACGAGCAGTACTTC. Translation gives CASSNRGTGGTYEQYF.

The sample holds many counts of this clonotype. The V gene is TRBV2, the J gene TRBJ2-2; D remains ambiguous. The germline V gene has CDR1 SNHLY and CDR2 FYNNEI. The length of the CDR3 is 13 residues. V was shortened by 7 bases and J by 2 bases, with 8 bases between the two germline ends. DNA of the CDR3: TGTGCCAGCATTCCGACCAACACCGGGGAGCTGTTTTTT. It translates to CASIPTNTGELFF.

This clonotype appeared many times. The chain employs TRBV7-2 and TRBJ2-7, with TRBD1 matching over 9 bases. The CDR3 loop spans 15 amino acids. Germline CDR1 and CDR2: SGHTA and FQGNSA. J was trimmed by 4 bases and V by 5 bases; bases with no gene match: 9. The CDR3 sequence is CASSPYRGQEYEQYF. CDR3 DNA sequence: TGTGCCAGCAGCCCCTACAGGGGGCAGGAGTACGAGCAGTACTTC. The full variable domain, rest sourced from reference TRBV7-2 and TRBJ2-7, is GAGVSQSPSNKVTEKGKDVELRCDPISGHTALYWYRQSLGQGLEFLIYFQGNSAPDKSGLPSDRFSAERTGGSVSTLTIQRTQQEDSAVYLCASSPYRGQEYEQYFGPGTRLTVT.

The J gene is TRBJ2-3, the V gene TRBV6-2 or TRBV6-3, with D unclear. This CDR3 is 14 amino acids long. The V end lost 6 bases, the J end lost 5 bases, and 15 bases lay between the germline ends. The germline CDR1 and CDR2 sequences are MNHEY and SVGEGT. CDR3 in DNA: TGTGCCAGCAGCAGAGTCCCAGGCCGAGATACGCAGTATTTT. This codes for CASSRVPGRDTQYF.

Points on this clonotype: The missing conserved phenylalanine or tryptophan at the end of this CDR3 makes a read error likely. The DNA is left out, because the CDR3 cannot be placed on it with certainty; the CDR3 is given as TCRdb lists it. The genes are TRBV27 and TRBJ2-5; TRBD1, the table's D call, was not compared with the DNA. Germline CDR1 MNHEY, CDR2 SMNVEV (reference sequence). The CDR3 totals 10 residues, both ends included. CDR3 sequence: CASSRTGHPS.

This clonotype was found many times. Relative to the germline gene, one junction end is altered; a read error may explain this. The rearrangement links TRBV30 to TRBJ1-1; D not resolved. The CDR3 totals 12 residues. Germline V lookup: CDR1 GTSNPN, CDR2 SVGIG (reference sequence). DNA for the CDR3: TGTGCCTGGAGCGATGGGAACGCTGAAGCTTTCTTT. Its translation: CAWSDGNAEAFF.

The chain couples TRBV10-3 to TRBJ1-6, with 8 nucleotides matching TRBD1. V lost 0 bases to trimming and J lost 7 bases; unmatched junction nucleotides: 5. This CDR3 is 16 amino acids long. The germline V gene encodes CDR1 ENHRY and CDR2 SYGVKD. CDR3 sequence (DNA): TGTGCCATCAGTGAGTCGACAGGGGCTCGGAATTCACCCCTCCACTTT. This sequence encodes CAISESTGARNSPLHF.

This clonotype was detected many times. The chain employs TRBV30 and TRBJ1-4; the D is unclear. Germline V lookup: CDR1 GTSNPN, CDR2 SVGIG (reference sequence). This CDR3 is built from 12 residues. Trimming removed 1 base at V and 6 bases at J, with 6 bases between. This CDR3 reads CAWSAIDEKLFF. Here the CDR3 DNA reads TGTGCCTGGAGTGCGATCGATGAAAAACTGTTTTTT.

This clonotype was counted many times. J is TRBJ2-7 and V is TRBV7-8, with TRBD2 matching 10 bases. The length of the CDR3 is 15 residues. V shed 3 bases, J shed 7 bases, and the junction held 9 bases outside the gene matches. CDR1 and CDR2 (germline): SGHVS, FQNEAQ. CDR3 coding DNA: TGTGCCAGCAGCTTGACTAGCGGGTTGCTGGGAGAGCAGTACTTC. It specifies CASSLTSGLLGEQYF.

This clonotype was recorded a few times. The V call is TRBV5-1, the J call TRBJ2-3; D is ambiguous. V was shortened by 0 bases and J by 0 bases, with 5 bases between the two germline ends. The V gene's germline CDR1 is SGHRS and CDR2 YFSETQ. This CDR3 region has 14 residues. CDR3 nucleotides: TGCGCCAGCAGCTTGGCCCAGAGCACAGATACGCAGTATTTT. Its translation: CASSLAQSTDTQYF.

The rearrangement links TRBV4-1 to TRBJ2-7; D is possibly TRBD1 (5 bases). This CDR3 is 14 amino acids long. CDR1 and CDR2 (germline): MGHRA, YSYEKL. With 2 bases removed from V and 1 base from J, the gap between germline ends came to 9 bases. CDR3 sequence reads: CASSQPRQSYEQYF. In nucleotides, the CDR3 is TGCGCCAGCAGCCAACCTAGACAGTCCTACGAGCAGTACTTC.

In the case of this clonotype: This clone may be a read error of a much larger clone one base away. This sequence joins TRBV27 and TRBJ2-7; maybe TRBD1 (6 bases). CDR1 is MNHEY and CDR2 is SMNVEV in the germline V gene (reference sequence). The CDR3 loop spans 15 amino acids. The CDR3 protein is CASSPDGQRAYKQYF. CDR3 bases: TGTGCCAGCAGTCCAGACGGACAGCGCGCCTACAAGCAGTACTTC.

The sample holds one count of this clonotype. A read error may be the cause here, since a much bigger clone is one base away. The chain uses TRBV6-2 or TRBV6-3 and TRBJ2-2; D unclear. Germline V gene data show CDR1 as MNHEY and CDR2 as SVGEGT. This CDR3 spans 14 amino acids. V gave up 5 bases and J gave up 0 bases, with 7 bases separating them. The CDR3 loop is CASSTNTNTGELFF. CDR3 sequence (DNA): TGTGCCAGCAGTACTAACACGAACACCGGGGAGCTGTTTTTT.

This clonotype was counted a few times. Given a much more abundant clone one base away, this may be a read error. The chain links TRBV28 to TRBJ2-5; D may be TRBD1 (5 bases). V lost 3 bases and J 1 base, leaving 9 bases between the germline ends. The CDR3 extends over 14 amino acids. Germline CDR1 MDHEN, CDR2 SYDVKM. The CDR3 DNA follows: TGTGCCAGCAGTTTCCGACAGCCCCAAGAGACCCAGTACTTC. The encoded protein is CASSFRQPQETQYF.

This clonotype was counted at least ten times. This chain links TRBV18 with TRBJ1-4; D is unclear. Germline CDR1 KGHSH, CDR2 LQKENI. This CDR3 has 13 amino acids. Trimming shortened V by 6 bases and J by 6 bases, and 11 bases separated the two germline ends. CDR3 sequence (DNA): TGTGCCAGCTCCCCGACGGTGTATGAAAAACTGTTTTTT. As protein: CASSPTVYEKLFF.

As DNA, the CDR3 is TGTGCCAGCAGCTCCGAACAGAGGTCGAATGAAAAACTGTTTTTT. Encoded protein: CASSSEQRSNEKLFF. The V and J genes are TRBV7-2 and TRBJ1-4; D unclear. The CDR3 is 15 amino acids. The ends were cut back, 4 bases at V and 5 bases at J, with 14 bases in the middle. CDR1 and CDR2 from the germline V gene are SGHTA and FQGNSA.

This clonotype has only a few counts. The chain has TRBV15 and TRBJ2-6, with D unclear. V was pared by 5 bases and J by 3 bases, with 11 bases between. In germline, CDR1 is LNHNV, CDR2 YYDKDF (reference sequence). The CDR3 totals 15 residues. CDR3 DNA sequence: TGTGCCACCAGCCGTAGTTACAGTGGGGCCAACGTCCTGACTTTC. Its translation is CATSRSYSGANVLTF.

CDR3 bases: TGTGCCAGCTCACCTATCGGCCAAGAGACCCAGTACTTC. Amino acid sequence: CASSPIGQETQYF. This sequence joins TRBV18 and TRBJ2-5; D remains ambiguous. CDR1 is KGHSH and CDR2 is LQKENI in the germline V gene. CDR3 size: 13 residues. Trimming took 3 bases from V and 1 from J, leaving 6 bases between them.

In this sample, this clonotype turned up many times. V gene TRBV12-3 or TRBV12-4 combines with J gene TRBJ1-6; no definite D call. Trimming removed 2 bases at V and 7 bases at J, with 9 bases between. The CDR3 is 14 residues long. The CDR3 DNA reads as TGTGCCAGCAGTTTATCCGGGCCGAATTCACCCCTCCACTTT. Protein sequence: CASSLSGPNSPLHF.

The rearrangement joins TRBV29-1 to TRBJ1-2, with 8 bases lining up with TRBD1. Germline-derived CDR1 and CDR2 are SQVTM and ANQGSEA. J was trimmed by 0 bases and V by 6 bases; bases with no gene match: 9. The CDR3 is made up of 15 amino acids. The CDR3 loop is CSVVRGRIPNYGYTF. CDR3 DNA: TGCAGCGTCGTCAGGGGGCGCATTCCTAACTATGGCTACACCTTC.

The chain uses TRBV6-2 or TRBV6-3 and TRBJ1-2; 7 bases match TRBD1. Germline V CDR1 and CDR2: MNHEY, SVGEGT. Trimming at V came to 6 bases and at J to 8 bases, leaving 9 bases not matched to a gene. The CDR3 is made up of 13 amino acids. The CDR3 loop reads CASRTGTAGGYTF. The CDR3 region has the DNA TGTGCCAGCAGGACCGGGACAGCTGGGGGCTACACCTTC.

In its sample, this clonotype was seen many times. This chain uses TRBV28 with TRBJ2-7, with a weak D call TRBD2 (7 bases). The CDR3 spans 16 residues. The germline CDR1 and CDR2 sequences are MDHEN and SYDVKM. The chain's CDR3 is CSSGGAGASNAYEQYF. The CDR3 DNA sequence: TGTTCATCTGGGGGCGCGGGGGCCTCCAATGCGTACGAGCAGTACTTC.

This clonotype was counted ten times or more. The chain links TRBV27 to TRBJ1-1; possibly TRBD1 for D (6 bases). CDR1 and CDR2 (germline): MNHEY, SMNVEV (reference sequence). Trimming cost V 6 bases and J 7 bases, with 12 bases left between them. CDR3 length equals 12 residues. CDR3 nucleotide sequence: TGTGCCAGCAGCCCAAGAGGGGGTGAAGCTTTCTTT. This codes for CASSPRGGEAFF.

This clonotype was seen a handful of times. The V call is TRBV14, the J call TRBJ2-7, with 8 bases matching TRBD1. CDR1 is SGHDN and CDR2 is FVKESK in the germline V gene. The V and J ends lost 1 base and 3 bases, in that order; junction bases with no gene match: 5. CDR3 length equals 15 residues. The CDR3 DNA reads TGTGCCAGCAGCCAAGGGGTAGGACAGGGCTACGAGCAGTACTTC. Translating gives CASSQGVGQGYEQYF.

This clonotype was seen repeatedly, ten times or more. The chain employs TRBV7-2 and TRBJ2-5; D possibly matches TRBD1 or TRBD2 (5 bases each). Germline CDR1 reads SGHTA; CDR2 reads FQGNSA. The germline V and J ends were trimmed by 8 bases and 4 bases, with 14 bases remaining between them. CDR3 length equals 13 residues. This CDR3 is CASAFTGGETQYF. CDR3 coding DNA: TGTGCCAGCGCCTTTACTGGGGGAGAGACCCAGTACTTC.

Regarding this clonotype: A much larger clone differs from this one at a single base, so this may be a read error. V usage is TRBV6-2 or TRBV6-3 and J usage is TRBJ2-7; 7 positions agree with TRBD1. Germline lookup yields CDR1 MNHEY and CDR2 SVGEGT. The V gene end was trimmed by 5 bases and the J gene end by 8 bases; junction bases not matched to a gene: 9. CDR3 length: 13 residues. The CDR3 DNA sequence: TGTGCCAGCAGTACTACAGGGGTCCACAAGCAGTACTTC. Translated: CASSTTGVHKQYF.

The sample holds one count of this clonotype. A much bigger clone sits one base away, suggesting this may be a read error. This likely comes from a read error, as the CDR3 has no conserved phenylalanine or tryptophan at its end. The V and J genes are TRBV12-3 or TRBV12-4 and TRBJ1-5, with 10 bases fitting TRBD1. Trimming at V came to 6 bases and at J to 2 bases, leaving 13 bases not matched to a gene. The length of the CDR3 is 18 residues. The chain's CDR3 is CASSTYLTGGRGNQPQHL. CDR3 DNA sequence: TGTGCCAGCAGCACATACCTGACAGGGGGCAGGGGCAATCAGCCCCAGCATCTT.

The rearrangement uses TRBV5-5 and TRBJ2-5, with 15 bases aligning to TRBD2. Looked up from germline, CDR1 is SGHKS and CDR2 is YYEKEE (reference sequence). V lost 0 bases, J lost 5 bases, and 8 bases stayed unmatched. The CDR3 is 18 residues long. CDR3 protein: CASSLGRTSGGAPETQYF. The CDR3 nucleotides read TGTGCCAGCAGCTTGGGCAGGACTAGCGGGGGGGCCCCGGAGACCCAGTACTTC. The entire variable domain, with the rest obtained from reference TRBV5-5 and TRBJ2-5, is as follows: DAGVTQSPTHLIKTRGQQVTLRCSPISGHKSVSWYQQVLGQGPQFIFQYYEKEERGRGNFPDRFSARQFPNYSSELNVNALLLGDSALYLCASSLGRTSGGAPETQYFGPGTRLLVL.

This chain connects TRBV19 to TRBJ1-2, with D unclear. In germline, CDR1 is LNHDA, CDR2 SQIVND (reference sequence). CDR3 length: 13 amino acids. The ends were cut back, 11 bases at V and 4 bases at J, with 17 bases in the middle. DNA for the CDR3: TGTGCCTGCGCGAGAACCTCTGGCTATGGCTACACCTTC. It translates to CACARTSGYGYTF.